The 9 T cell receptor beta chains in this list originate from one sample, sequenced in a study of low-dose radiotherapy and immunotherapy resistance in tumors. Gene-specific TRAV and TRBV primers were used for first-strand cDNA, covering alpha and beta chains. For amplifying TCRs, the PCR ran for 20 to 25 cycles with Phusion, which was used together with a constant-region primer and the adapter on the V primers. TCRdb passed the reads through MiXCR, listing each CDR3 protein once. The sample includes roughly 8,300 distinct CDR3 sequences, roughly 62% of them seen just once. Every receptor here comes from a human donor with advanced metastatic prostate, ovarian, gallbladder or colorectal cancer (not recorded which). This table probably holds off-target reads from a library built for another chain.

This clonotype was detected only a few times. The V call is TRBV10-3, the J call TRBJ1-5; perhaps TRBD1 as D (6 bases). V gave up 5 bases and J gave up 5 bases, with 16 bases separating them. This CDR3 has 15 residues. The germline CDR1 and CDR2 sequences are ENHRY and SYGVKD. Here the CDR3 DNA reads TGTGCCATCAGTCTAACAGGGTTGAGGGATCAGCCCCAGCATTTT. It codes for CAISLTGLRDQPQHF.

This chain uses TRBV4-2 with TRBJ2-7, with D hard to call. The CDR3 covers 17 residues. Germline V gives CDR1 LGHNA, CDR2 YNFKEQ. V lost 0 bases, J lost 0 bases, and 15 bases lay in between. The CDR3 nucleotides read TGTGCCAGCAGCCAAGATCCCCAAAGAGGTTTCTCCTACGAGCAGTACTTC. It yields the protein CASSQDPQRGFSYEQYF.

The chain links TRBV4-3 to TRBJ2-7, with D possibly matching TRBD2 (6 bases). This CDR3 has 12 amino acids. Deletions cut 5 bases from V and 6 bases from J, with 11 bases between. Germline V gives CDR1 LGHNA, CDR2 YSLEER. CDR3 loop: CASSGGLGEQYF. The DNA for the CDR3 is TGCGCCAGCAGCGGGGGACTGGGCGAGCAGTACTTC.

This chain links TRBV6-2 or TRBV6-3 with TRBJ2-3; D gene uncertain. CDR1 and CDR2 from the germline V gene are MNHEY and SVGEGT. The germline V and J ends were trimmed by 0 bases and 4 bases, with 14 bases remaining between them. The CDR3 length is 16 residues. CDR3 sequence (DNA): TGTGCCAGCAGTTACTCTCGAGGACCCCGCGCAGATACGCAGTATTTT. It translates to CASSYSRGPRADTQYF.

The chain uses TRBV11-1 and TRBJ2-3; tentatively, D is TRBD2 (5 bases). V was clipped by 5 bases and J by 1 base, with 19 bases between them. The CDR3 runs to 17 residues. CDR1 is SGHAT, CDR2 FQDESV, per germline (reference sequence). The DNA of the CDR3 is TGTGCCAGCAGCCCCAGTAGAGCGGCGAGGGGCACAGATACGCAGTATTTT. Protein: CASSPSRAARGTDTQYF.

The CDR3 protein is CASHTTGGATEAFF. The CDR3 nucleotides read TGTGCCAGCCATACTACAGGGGGCGCGACTGAAGCTTTCTTT. V usage is TRBV6-8 and J usage is TRBJ1-1; 9 positions match TRBD1. Trimming removed 8 bases from V and 5 bases from J; junction bases left unmatched: 9. CDR3 length equals 14 residues. The germline V gene has CDR1 MNHGY and CDR2 SAAAGT.

The CDR3 region has the DNA TGTGCCAGCAGCCTACTAGCGTCCGAGAGGCAGTATTTT. It codes for CASSLLASERQYF. The J gene is TRBJ2-3, the V gene TRBV5-4; 7 nucleotides align to TRBD2. Trimming at V came to 4 bases and at J to 11 bases, leaving 10 bases not matched to a gene. This CDR3 comprises 13 residues. The germline gives CDR1 SGHNT, CDR2 YYREEE (reference sequence). The entire variable domain, with the rest obtained from reference TRBV5-4 and TRBJ2-3, is as follows: ETGVTQSPTHLIKTRGQQVTLRCSSQSGHNTVSWYQQALGQGPQFIFQYYREEENGRGNFPPRFSGLQFPNYSSELNVNALELDDSALYLCASSLLASERQYFGPGTRLTVL.

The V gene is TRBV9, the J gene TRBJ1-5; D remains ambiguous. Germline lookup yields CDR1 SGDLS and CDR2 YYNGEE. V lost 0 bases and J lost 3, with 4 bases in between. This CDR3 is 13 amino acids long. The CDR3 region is CASSVGTNQPQHF. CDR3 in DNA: TGTGCCAGCAGCGTAGGAACCAATCAGCCCCAGCATTTT.

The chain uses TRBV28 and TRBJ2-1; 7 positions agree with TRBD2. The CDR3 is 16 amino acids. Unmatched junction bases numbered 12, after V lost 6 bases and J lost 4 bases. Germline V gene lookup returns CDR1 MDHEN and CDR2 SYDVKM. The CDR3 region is CASSLLGAGLYNEQFF. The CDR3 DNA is TGTGCCAGCAGCCTCCTCGGAGCGGGGTTATACAATGAGCAGTTCTTC.